The 5 T cell receptor beta chains given below trace back to one sample, sequenced in a study of T cells in localized non-small cell lung cancer. Sequenced by immunoSEQ multiplex PCR; TCRdb stores in-frame clones only, minus some. The profile shows 100,000 or so clones, approximately 91% of them singletons. The specimen was PBMCs, collected before any cancer treatment. The receptors shown here come from a woman aged 40-70 years with stage II squamous cell lung carcinoma.

In this sample, this clone turned up a few times. The CDR3, as DNA: TGTGCCAGCATCAAACAGGGACGTGGGGTGGGAGAGACCCAGTACTTC. This gives the protein CASIKQGRGVGETQYF. This rearrangement joins TRBV6-6 to TRBJ2-5, with D possibly being TRBD1 (6 bases). Germline V lookup: CDR1 MNHNY, CDR2 SVGAGI (reference sequence). Trimming took 7 bases from V and 4 from J, leaving 22 bases between them. The CDR3 is 16 residues long.

This chain links TRBV5-1 with TRBJ2-3, with TRBD2 as a possible D gene (6 bases). Deletions cut 0 bases from V and 5 bases from J, with 7 bases between. Germline V gene sequence: CDR1 SGHRS, CDR2 YFSETQ. This CDR3 region has 13 residues. The CDR3 DNA sequence: TGCGCCAGCAGCTTGGGGAGGGGAGATACGCAGTATTTT. The encoded protein is CASSLGRGDTQYF.

This chain joins TRBV9 and TRBJ1-2; possible D gene TRBD1, 5 bases. In germline, CDR1 is SGDLS, CDR2 YYNGEE. V was trimmed by 0 bases and J by 4 bases, leaving 16 bases between them. The CDR3 runs 16 residues. The CDR3 protein is CASSVAPLLGVYGYTF. CDR3 in DNA: TGTGCCAGCAGCGTAGCTCCCCTTCTGGGGGTCTATGGCTACACCTTC.

V and J are TRBV10-3 and TRBJ1-2; 7 bases match TRBD1. Germline V CDR1 and CDR2: ENHRY, SYGVKD. The CDR3 has 15 amino acids. J was trimmed by 6 bases and V by 7 bases; bases with no gene match: 14. CDR3 protein: CAITITGTEGNGYTF. For the CDR3, the DNA is TGTGCCATCACCATAACCGGGACAGAGGGGAATGGCTACACCTTC.

V usage is TRBV19 and J usage is TRBJ1-5; a possible D gene is TRBD1 (6 bases). The germline gives CDR1 LNHDA, CDR2 SQIVND (reference sequence). The ends were cut back, 5 bases at V and 4 bases at J, with 15 bases in the middle. This CDR3 comprises 15 residues. CDR3 protein: CASSLMWGPNQPQHF. The CDR3 region has the DNA TGTGCCAGTAGTTTGATGTGGGGGCCTAATCAGCCCCAGCATTTT.